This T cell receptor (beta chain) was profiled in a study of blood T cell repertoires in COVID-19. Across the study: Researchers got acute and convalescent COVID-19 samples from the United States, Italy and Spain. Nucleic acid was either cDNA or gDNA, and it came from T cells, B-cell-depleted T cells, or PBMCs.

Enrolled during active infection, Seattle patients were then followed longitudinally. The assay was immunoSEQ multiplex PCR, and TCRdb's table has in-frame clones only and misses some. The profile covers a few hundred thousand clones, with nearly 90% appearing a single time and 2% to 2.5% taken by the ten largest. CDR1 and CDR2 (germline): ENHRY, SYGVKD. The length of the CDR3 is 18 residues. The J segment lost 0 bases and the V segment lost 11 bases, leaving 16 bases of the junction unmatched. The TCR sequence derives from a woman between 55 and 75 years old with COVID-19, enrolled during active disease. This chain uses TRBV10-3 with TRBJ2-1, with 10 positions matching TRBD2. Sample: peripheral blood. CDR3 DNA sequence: TGTGCCCCCAGGAGGTTAGCGGGGGGCTCTAGCTCCTACAATGAGCAGTTCTTC. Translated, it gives CAPRRLAGGSSSYNEQFF.